Sequencing of this T cell receptor (beta chain) was carried out in a study of shared clonotypes between healthy human individuals. Study-wide findings and caveats: Clonotypes not shared had lower generation probabilities than those common to all four donors. The study found approximately 5% of naive CD4 clonotypes shared across a few donors.

Deep-level settings were used for running the assay. Replicate sorted-subset PCRs were loaded with roughly 200 ng DNA, about 30,000 T cell genomes. Assay: immunoSEQ multiplex PCR; the TCRdb copy retains only in-frame clones and omits some. This table holds 950,000 to 1,300,000 clones, around 75% found once. J gave up 8 bases and V 4 bases, and 20 bases lay outside the gene matches. The length of the CDR3 is 18 residues. Germline values: CDR1 SGHKS, CDR2 YYEKEE (reference sequence). On this clone itself: The antigen remains unidentified.

The sequencing sample was made of memory CD4+ T cells sorted from blood. Subset of the sample: CD45RA-negative fraction. The TCR sequence derives from a young man in good health. The V call is TRBV5-5, the J call TRBJ1-2, with 10 bases fitting TRBD1. The CDR3 spells CASSRIDRGPEIGDGYTF. CDR3 in DNA: TGTGCCAGCAGCCGGATAGACAGGGGGCCGGAGATTGGCGACGGCTACACCTTC.